Sequencing of this TCR beta chain was carried out in a study of blood T cell repertoires in COVID-19. At the level of the study: The United States, Italy and Spain provided the acute and convalescent COVID-19 samples. T cells, B-cell-depleted T cells, or PBMCs provided the cDNA or gDNA that served as material.

V was clipped by 3 bases and J by 7 bases, with 12 bases between them. Germline V lookup: CDR1 LNHDA, CDR2 SQIVND (reference sequence). This CDR3 has 13 residues. Per the study methods: Estimation of nucleated cell counts relied on the amplification of reference gene primers. The method was immunoSEQ multiplex PCR; TCRdb's version includes in-frame clones alone and lacks a portion of them. V and J calls and clone size are as listed in that table; D and trimming were resolved from the DNA. The data hold approximately 210,000 clones, with around 91% observed a single time. The rearrangement links TRBV19 to TRBJ1-2, with a weak D call TRBD1 (5 bases). The receptor comes from a woman aged 40 to 49 with acute or convalescent COVID-19. The sample taken for sequencing was peripheral blood. The CDR3 protein is CASSMQGGSGYTF. CDR3 in DNA: TGTGCCAGTAGTATGCAGGGTGGAAGTGGCTACACCTTC.